A single sample gave rise to the 20 T cell receptor beta chains below, sequenced in a study of T cell clones after liver transplantation. Generated by immunoSEQ multiplex PCR, the TCRdb table keeps only in-frame clones and is missing some. This sample has about 120,000 clones, with around nine tenths found just once. Sample: CD4+ T cells from blood, taken 12 months after liver transplant. These TCRs come from a human patient who received a liver transplant. Some T cells may possibly be graft donor cells.

The chain combines TRBV4-1 with TRBJ1-5; possible D gene TRBD1, 6 bases. With 4 bases removed from V and 4 bases from J, the gap between germline ends came to 20 bases. The CDR3 runs 17 residues. Per germline, CDR1 MGHRA and CDR2 YSYEKL. The CDR3 protein is CASSPEGGLRGNQPQHF. The CDR3 region has the DNA TGCGCCAGCAGCCCAGAGGGGGGTCTAAGGGGGAATCAGCCCCAGCATTTT.

The chain links TRBV4-1 to TRBJ1-4; 8 positions agree with TRBD1. CDR1 and CDR2 from the germline V gene are MGHRA and YSYEKL. Germline trimming cut 1 base from V and 7 bases from J; bases unmatched to any gene: 8. The CDR3 covers 16 residues. CDR3 DNA: TGCGCCAGCAGCCAAGGAGGCGGGACAGGTCCTGAAAAACTGTTTTTT. Amino acid sequence: CASSQGGGTGPEKLFF.

The chain uses TRBV5-1 and TRBJ1-1; unclear D gene. V was trimmed by 1 base and J by 1 base, leaving 11 bases between them. The CDR3 spans 15 residues. Germline CDR1 and CDR2: SGHRS and YFSETQ. This chain's CDR3 is CASSLNSAGNTEAFF. The CDR3 DNA is TGCGCCAGCAGCTTGAATTCGGCAGGGAACACTGAAGCTTTCTTT.

The genes are TRBV29-1 and TRBJ2-3; tentatively, D is TRBD2 (6 bases). Trimming stripped 6 bases from V and 4 bases from J, with 8 bases between. This CDR3 is 11 amino acids long. CDR1 is SQVTM and CDR2 is ANQGSEA in the germline V gene. CDR3 bases: TGCAGCGTGACTAGTTCAGATACGCAGTATTTT. It yields the protein CSVTSSDTQYF.

This clone showed up just once. This rearrangement joins TRBV7-6 to TRBJ2-7; D may be TRBD2 (6 bases). V lost 11 bases to trimming and J lost 13 bases, with 18 bases between them. The CDR3 is 10 amino acids. Looked up from germline, CDR1 is SGHVS and CDR2 is FNYEAQ. The CDR3, as DNA: TGTGCCCCGGGGACCGGGAGTGAATACTTC. This translates into CAPGTGSEYF.

The rearrangement uses TRBV7-2 and TRBJ1-5; TRBD1 is a possible D gene (5 bases). The CDR3 consists of 13 residues. Germline-derived CDR1 and CDR2 are SGHTA and FQGNSA. Trimming took 4 bases from V and 7 from J, leaving 11 bases between them. The CDR3 here is CASSSPQEQPQHF. The CDR3, as DNA: TGTGCCAGCAGCTCGCCACAGGAACAGCCCCAGCATTTT.

V gene TRBV6-5 combines with J gene TRBJ2-7; D is uncertain. The germline V and J ends were trimmed by 2 bases and 0 bases, with 2 bases remaining between them. The CDR3 loop spans 12 amino acids. The germline CDR1 and CDR2 sequences are MNHEY and SVGAGI. As DNA, the CDR3 is TGTGCCAGCAGTTACAGCTCCTACGAGCAGTACTTC. It is translated as CASSYSSYEQYF.

The J gene is TRBJ2-6, the V gene TRBV27, with 7 bases aligning to TRBD1. The J segment lost 0 bases and the V segment lost 2 bases, leaving 7 bases of the junction unmatched. Germline CDR1 is MNHEY and CDR2 is SMNVEV (reference sequence). The CDR3 is made up of 18 amino acids. The CDR3 here is CASSLGTVLNSGANVLTF. The CDR3 DNA sequence: TGTGCCAGCAGTTTAGGGACAGTACTAAACTCTGGGGCCAACGTCCTGACTTTC.

This chain links TRBV7-8 with TRBJ1-4; possible D gene TRBD1, 5 bases. The V and J ends lost 4 bases and 11 bases respectively, with 20 bases between them. The CDR3 consists of 15 residues. Per germline, CDR1 SGHVS and CDR2 FQNEAQ. CDR3 nucleotides: TGTGCCAGCAGCTCCCTCCGGGACGGGTGGAGGAAACTGTTTTTT. The encoded protein is CASSSLRDGWRKLFF.

The J gene is TRBJ2-5, the V gene TRBV5-5; 7 nucleotides align to TRBD2. J lost 5 bases, V lost 3 bases, and 10 bases had no gene match. Germline V gene data show CDR1 as SGHKS and CDR2 as YYEKEE (reference sequence). The CDR3 sequence is 15 residues long. CDR3 DNA sequence: TGTGCCAGCAGCTCTTCGGGAGGACTTCTGGAGACCCAGTACTTC. The encoded protein is CASSSSGGLLETQYF.

This chain connects TRBV7-6 to TRBJ2-7, with D uncertain. The CDR3 totals 16 residues. With 2 bases removed from V and 0 bases from J, the gap between germline ends came to 14 bases. Germline lookup yields CDR1 SGHVS and CDR2 FNYEAQ. CDR3 DNA: TGTGCCAGCAGCTTAAGCGTAGCCGCTAACTCCTACGAGCAGTACTTC. It codes for CASSLSVAANSYEQYF.

V usage is TRBV6-1 and J usage is TRBJ2-3; 10 positions agree with TRBD2. The trim removed 3 bases at V and 1 base at J, leaving 4 bases unmatched. The CDR3 covers 16 residues. In germline, CDR1 is MNHNS, CDR2 SASEGT. The DNA of the CDR3 is TGTGCCAGCAGTGAGATAGCGGGAGGTGGCACAGATACGCAGTATTTT. It encodes CASSEIAGGGTDTQYF.

The chain combines TRBV28 with TRBJ2-7, with D unresolved. Germline CDR1 reads MDHEN; CDR2 reads SYDVKM. The germline V and J ends were trimmed by 4 bases and 4 bases, with 32 bases remaining between them. The CDR3 extends over 20 amino acids. Here the CDR3 DNA reads TGTGCCAGCAGTTCGATGCGCCCCAATCCCCCCTCGGTCCGCGGATACGAGCAGTACTTC. Its protein product is CASSSMRPNPPSVRGYEQYF.

The chain uses TRBV5-1 and TRBJ2-1; TRBD2 agrees at 11 bases. The V segment lost 4 bases and the J segment 4 bases; nucleotides outside the gene matches: 7. CDR1 is SGHRS and CDR2 is YFSETQ in the germline V gene. CDR3 size: 16 residues. The CDR3 nucleotides are TGCGCCAGCAGCACTAGCGGGAGAGGGGTATACAATGAGCAGTTCTTC. This sequence encodes CASSTSGRGVYNEQFF.

The chain uses TRBV6-1 and TRBJ2-7; D is perhaps TRBD1 (5 bases). Deletions cut 0 bases from V and 3 bases from J, with 9 bases between. From germline, CDR1 is MNHNS and CDR2 SASEGT. This CDR3 region has 14 residues. Here the CDR3 DNA reads TGTGCCAGCAGTGAAGCAGGCAGGGTCTACGAGCAGTACTTC. Amino acids: CASSEAGRVYEQYF.

The rearrangement joins TRBV11-3 to TRBJ1-2, with D possibly matching TRBD1 (6 bases). The CDR3 is made up of 13 amino acids. Germline CDR1 reads SGHNT; CDR2 reads YENEEA. Trimming stripped 5 bases from V and 8 bases from J, with 15 bases between. The CDR3 loop is CASSQEGGGGYTF. The CDR3 coding sequence is TGTGCCAGCAGCCAGGAGGGGGGTGGCGGCTACACCTTC. The full variable domain, in which reference TRBV11-3 and TRBJ1-2 provide the parts outside the CDR3, is EAGVVQSPRYKIIEKKQPVAFWCNPISGHNTLYWYLQNLGQGPELLIRYENEEAVDDSQLPKDRFSAERLKGVDSTLKIQPAELGDSAVYLCASSQEGGGGYTFGSGTRLTVV.

The chain links TRBV18 to TRBJ1-2, with D uncertain. The V end was cut by 2 bases, the J end by 4 bases, with 11 bases between. The germline gives CDR1 KGHSH, CDR2 LQKENI. The CDR3 runs 14 residues. The CDR3 loop is CASSPSLQAYGYTF. The CDR3 DNA reads TGTGCCAGCTCACCATCTTTGCAGGCCTATGGCTACACCTTC.

The chain carries TRBV6-1 and TRBJ2-7, with 8 positions matching TRBD1. The CDR3 runs 15 residues. V lost 2 bases and J lost 2; bases outside the gene matches: 5. From germline, CDR1 is MNHNS and CDR2 SASEGT. CDR3 loop: CASSEQGAAPYEQYF. In DNA, the CDR3 is TGTGCCAGCAGTGAACAGGGGGCAGCCCCCTACGAGCAGTACTTC.

This sequence joins TRBV5-1 and TRBJ2-2; either TRBD1 or TRBD2 may supply D (5 bases each). The V gene lost 4 bases and the J gene lost 6 bases, with 16 bases spanning the gap. From germline, CDR1 is SGHRS and CDR2 YFSETQ. The CDR3 sequence is 15 residues long. For the CDR3, the DNA is TGCGCCAGCAGCCCGCGGTCTACGGGACCCGGGGAGCTGTTTTTT. It translates to CASSPRSTGPGELFF. Filled out from reference TRBV5-1 and TRBJ2-2, the complete variable domain reads KAGVTQTPRYLIKTRGQQVTLSCSPISGHRSVSWYQQTPGQGLQFLFEYFSETQRNKGNFPGRFSGRQFSNSRSEMNVSTLELGDSALYLCASSPRSTGPGELFFGEGSRLTVL.

The J gene is TRBJ2-3, the V gene TRBV29-1; TRBD2 aligns across 8 bases. The CDR3 is 12 residues long. Germline-derived CDR1 and CDR2 are SQVTM and ANQGSEA. J gave up 1 base and V 8 bases, and 2 bases lay outside the gene matches. CDR3 amino acids: CSLTSGTDTQYF. The CDR3 DNA is TGCAGCCTGACTAGCGGCACAGATACGCAGTATTTT.